This TCR beta chain was recovered during a study of T cell repertoires and HLA-DP antigens. Study-level background: Alloreactive CD4+ T cells targeted HLA-DP on transduced HeLa. Average DNA input: roughly 230 ng for CD137+CD4+ sorts, approximately 1,200 ng pre-culture. Whole-study findings and limits: Average cumulative frequency of previously undetected clones was 36.3% against one allele and around 50% against the other.

Trimming removed 6 bases at V and 7 bases at J, with 10 bases between. The CDR3 consists of 13 residues. Germline-derived CDR1 and CDR2 are SGHTA and FQGTGA. The count of this clone is one. Its target is not known. The protocol was immunoSEQ multiplex PCR, while the TCRdb copy is restricted to in-frame clones and leaves out a portion. The table includes more than 90,000 clones, roughly 92% detected once. Untouched CD4+ T cells were isolated by negative selection, averaging about 98% purity. V and J are TRBV7-3 and TRBJ1-6, with TRBD1 as a possible D gene (6 bases). The TCR was taken from a young woman in good health and CMV-seronegative. Material: CD4+ T cells from PBMCs. CDR3 nucleotide sequence: TGTGCCAGCAGTTCCACAGGGAATTCACCCCTCCACTTT. It translates to CASSSTGNSPLHF.